Below, one T cell receptor (beta chain) is given with its context. Original processing methods: Amplification from reference gene primers served as the basis for estimated nucleated cell counts. The table came from immunoSEQ multiplex PCR; TCRdb's copy has only in-frame clones and leaves some out. V, J and clone size are taken as reported in that table, and D and trimming were inferred from the DNA itself. The table shows 84,000 or so clones, with 75% to 85% occurring only once. The data originate from a study of blood T cell repertoires in COVID-19. Background on the study: Samples taken during acute and convalescent COVID-19 were collected in the United States, Italy and Spain. Sources were T cells, B-cell-depleted T cells, or PBMCs; the material itself was cDNA or gDNA.

There are 13 residues in the CDR3. The V gene lost 5 bases and the J gene lost 5 bases, with 10 bases spanning the gap. The clonotype comes from a human donor in a cohort sampled during active COVID-19. Sequencing was done on a sample of peripheral blood. The rearrangement uses TRBV12-3 or TRBV12-4 and TRBJ1-5, with unresolved D. CDR3 DNA: TGTGCCAGCAGTGTCCTTATAGATCAGCCCCAGCATTTT. This sequence encodes CASSVLIDQPQHF.